These 24 T cell receptor beta chains share one sample of origin, sequenced in a study of T cells in Graves' hyperthyroidism and ophthalmopathy. There were TCR beta CDR3 regions amplified from RNA transcripts. Using the HTBI primer set, a first-round RT-PCR was run on the TCR CDR3. TCRdb re-called the multiplex PCR reads with MiXCR, one entry per CDR3 protein. Of 500,000 to 600,000 distinct CDR3 sequences listed, 35% to 55% are singletons. The sample was peripheral blood or thyroid tissue (not recorded which). The receptors were sampled from a young woman with Graves' hyperthyroidism.

This clonotype was counted ten times or more. This sequence joins TRBV5-1 and TRBJ2-7, with TRBD2 as a possible D gene (6 bases). Germline loops: CDR1 SGHRS, CDR2 YFSETQ. V gave up 4 bases and J gave up 3 bases, with 20 bases separating them. CDR3 length: 16 residues. CDR3 DNA sequence: TGCGCCAGCAGCGCTGGCTCAGGGCTGGGGGGCTACGAGCAGTACTTC. Protein: CASSAGSGLGGYEQYF.

This clonotype was counted many times. The junction departs from the called germline gene at one end, perhaps through a read error. The rearrangement joins TRBV19 to TRBJ2-5; the D gene is possibly TRBD2 (6 bases). The CDR3 has 12 residues. CDR1 is LNHDA, CDR2 SQIVND, per germline (reference sequence). The CDR3 is CASSKTTGTPNF. For the CDR3, the DNA is TGTGCCAGTAGTAAGACTACCGGGACTCCAAACTTC.

This chain joins TRBV4-3 and TRBJ1-1; TRBD1 aligns across 8 bases. V lost 3 bases and J lost 8; bases outside the gene matches: 8. The CDR3 sequence is 14 residues long. Germline assignment: CDR1 LGHNA and CDR2 YSLEER. The CDR3 loop is CASSQGTGATEAFF. The CDR3 bases are TGCGCCAGCAGCCAGGGGACAGGCGCTACCGAAGCTTTCTTT.

Ten or more counts support this clonotype. The genes are TRBV3-1 and TRBJ2-7; 9 nucleotides line up with TRBD1. Looked up from germline, CDR1 is LGHDT and CDR2 is YNNKEL (reference sequence). Trimming took 3 bases from V and 0 from J; bases not matched to a gene: 3. This CDR3 has 15 residues. DNA for the CDR3: TGTGCCAGCAGCCAGGGACAGGGTCCCTCCTACGAGCAGTACTTC. Amino acids: CASSQGQGPSYEQYF.

This clonotype was seen a handful of times. This may stem from a read error, because a much larger clone lies one nucleotide away. The chain carries TRBV29-1 and TRBJ2-7; D remains unclear. Germline V gives CDR1 SQVTM, CDR2 ANQGSEA. Trimming took 7 bases from V and 7 from J, leaving 11 bases between them. This CDR3 region has 10 residues. CDR3 in amino acids: CSAISNEQYF. CDR3 nucleotides: TGCAGCGCGATAAGCAATGAGCAGTACTTC.

In its sample, this clonotype was seen once. The chain has TRBV13 and TRBJ1-4; possible D gene TRBD1, 5 bases. Germline loops: CDR1 PRHDT, CDR2 FYEKMQ (reference sequence). The CDR3 is 15 amino acids. V was cut by 6 bases and J by 8 bases, with 19 bases left in between. The CDR3 reads CASSLLAGGDEKLFF. CDR3 bases: TGTGCCAGCAGTCTCCTGGCGGGAGGGGACGAAAAACTGTTTTTT.

The V and J genes are TRBV12-3 or TRBV12-4 and TRBJ2-7; 9 bases map to TRBD2. The J call is uncertain, as TRBJ2-1 better fits the DNA end. The CDR3 is made up of 17 amino acids. CDR3 loop: CASRPSGGKREANEQFF. CDR3 coding DNA: TGTGCCAGCAGGCCTTCAGGTGGGAAGCGGGAGGCGAATGAGCAGTTCTTC.

This clonotype was seen many times. V usage is TRBV2 and J usage is TRBJ2-5, with D possibly matching TRBD2 (7 bases). Trimming took off 6 bases at V and 5 bases at J, with 19 bases between the two ends. CDR3 length equals 15 residues. Germline V lookup: CDR1 SNHLY, CDR2 FYNNEI. CDR3 sequence (DNA): TGTGCCAGCAGCCGAGGCTGGGGGGGCACGGAGACCCAGTACTTC. As protein: CASSRGWGGTETQYF. Full variable domain (rest looked up from reference TRBV2 and TRBJ2-5): EPEVTQTPSHQVTQMGQEVILRCVPISNHLYFYWYRQILGQKVEFLVSFYNNEISEKSEIFDDQFSVERPDGSNFTLKIRSTKLEDSAMYFCASSRGWGGTETQYFGPGTRLLVL.

This clonotype was counted at least ten times. The chain couples TRBV15 to TRBJ2-5; 7 bases match TRBD1. V dropped 2 bases and J dropped 5; count of bases not matched to a gene: 8. The germline CDR1 and CDR2 sequences are LNHNV and YYDKDF (reference sequence). The CDR3 covers 15 residues. The CDR3 DNA sequence: TGTGCCACCAGCAGAATTGCCGGGACAGTTGAGACCCAGTACTTC. This codes for CATSRIAGTVETQYF.

The chain is built from TRBV7-2 and TRBJ1-2; possibly TRBD1 for D (6 bases). Germline V lookup: CDR1 SGHTA, CDR2 FQGNSA. V lost 2 bases and J 2 bases, leaving 12 bases between the germline ends. The CDR3 has 15 amino acids. The CDR3 loop is CASSLTPGENYGYTF. The CDR3 DNA reads as TGTGCCAGCAGCTTAACCCCAGGGGAGAACTATGGCTACACCTTC.

This clonotype was counted at least ten times. This chain connects TRBV6-1 to TRBJ2-7, with a weak D call TRBD1 (5 bases). CDR1 is MNHNS, CDR2 SASEGT, per germline. V gave up 7 bases and J gave up 3 bases, with 13 bases separating them. The CDR3 totals 13 residues. This CDR3 is CASTKDNDYEQYF. For the CDR3, the DNA is TGTGCCAGCACGAAGGACAACGACTACGAGCAGTACTTC.

The rearrangement links TRBV2 to TRBJ2-3; 7 positions agree with TRBD1. Germline CDR1 SNHLY, CDR2 FYNNEI. The ends lost 0 bases at V and 4 bases at J; junction bases unmatched: 4. This CDR3 comprises 15 residues. The CDR3 here is CASSEAGGGPDTQYF. In nucleotides, the CDR3 is TGTGCCAGCAGTGAAGCAGGGGGCGGTCCAGATACGCAGTATTTT. Complete variable domain (other parts from reference TRBV2 and TRBJ2-3): EPEVTQTPSHQVTQMGQEVILRCVPISNHLYFYWYRQILGQKVEFLVSFYNNEISEKSEIFDDQFSVERPDGSNFTLKIRSTKLEDSAMYFCASSEAGGGPDTQYFGPGTRLTVL.

This clonotype was found many times. CDR3 region: CSAKAVGRNTIYF. The DNA of the CDR3 is TGCAGTGCCAAAGCCGTGGGCAGAAACACCATATATTTT. The chain employs TRBV20-1 and TRBJ1-3, with D unresolved. This CDR3 spans 13 amino acids. Germline V gene lookup returns CDR1 DFQATT and CDR2 SNEGSKA (reference sequence). Trimming removed 6 bases at V and 5 bases at J, with 14 bases between.

This clonotype has a count of ten or more. The rearrangement joins TRBV12-3 or TRBV12-4 to TRBJ1-2, with D perhaps matching TRBD1 (5 bases). There are 15 residues in the CDR3. Trimming removed 6 bases from V and 2 bases from J, with 16 bases in between. CDR3 nucleotide sequence: TGTGCCAGCAGACCGTCCACGACAGTAAACTATGGCTACACCTTC. Protein product: CASRPSTTVNYGYTF.

The chain combines TRBV6-1 with TRBJ1-1, with D unclear. The germline V gene encodes CDR1 MNHNS and CDR2 SASEGT. V dropped 7 bases and J dropped 4 bases, with 13 bases sitting between them. This CDR3 spans 13 amino acids. The CDR3: CASIRPEGTEAFF. As DNA, the CDR3 is TGTGCCAGCATCCGACCCGAGGGCACTGAAGCTTTCTTT.

The rearrangement links TRBV4-2 to TRBJ2-4; possibly TRBD1 or TRBD2 for D (5 bases each). Germline CDR1 is LGHNA and CDR2 is YNFKEQ. V shed 5 bases and J shed 8 bases, with 16 bases lying between them. This CDR3 is 14 amino acids long. CDR3 sequence (DNA): TGTGCCAGCAGCTTCGTCCGGGGCGAGTACATTCAGTACTTC. Protein product: CASSFVRGEYIQYF.

The V and J genes are TRBV25-1 and TRBJ2-7; D tentatively reads TRBD1 or TRBD2 (5 bases each). Germline V gene sequence: CDR1 MGHDK, CDR2 SYGVNS. The CDR3 is 13 amino acids. CDR3 nucleotides: TGTGCTAAAGCCGGGGCAGGGAATTACGAGCAGTACTTC. Its translation: CAKAGAGNYEQYF.

J is TRBJ1-2 and V is TRBV19; D is unresolved. The V end was cut by 4 bases, the J end by 12 bases, with 15 bases between. In germline, CDR1 is LNHDA, CDR2 SQIVND (reference sequence). The CDR3 extends over 12 amino acids. The DNA for the CDR3 is TGTGCCAGTAGTACAGTAGAGATTGGAAACACCTTC. Protein: CASSTVEIGNTF. Full variable domain (outside the CDR3, taken from reference TRBV19 and TRBJ1-2): DGGITQSPKYLFRKEGQNVTLSCEQNLNHDAMYWYRQDPGQGLRLIYYSQIVNDFQKGDIAEGYSVSREKKESFPLTVTSAQKNPTAFYLCASSTVEIGNTFGSGTRLTVV.

A note on this clonotype: This clone may be a read error of a much larger clone one base away. V usage is TRBV30 and J usage is TRBJ1-2, with D unresolved. The germline V and J ends were trimmed by 7 bases and 4 bases, with 10 bases remaining between them. Germline V gives CDR1 GTSNPN, CDR2 SVGIG (reference sequence). The CDR3 is 11 amino acids. The chain's CDR3 is CASDQSYGYTF. The CDR3 nucleotides read TGTGCCTCTGACCAGTCCTATGGCTACACCTTC.

V is TRBV7-2 and J is TRBJ2-3; D is perhaps TRBD1 or TRBD2 (5 bases each). Trimming cost V 5 bases and J 2 bases, with 20 bases left between them. CDR3 size: 17 residues. The germline CDR1 and CDR2 sequences are SGHTA and FQGNSA. CDR3: CASSPGLSSGATDTQYF. In nucleotides, the CDR3 is TGTGCCAGCAGCCCAGGACTTAGTTCTGGGGCCACAGATACGCAGTATTTT.

This clonotype showed up many times. The chain couples TRBV5-7 to TRBJ1-5; D is unclear. TRBV5-7 is filed as an ORF, its function uncertain. This CDR3 has 17 residues. Trimming removed 3 bases at V and 5 bases at J, with 21 bases between. CDR3 loop: CASSSTGGRTDDQPQHF. The CDR3 DNA follows: TGTGCCAGCAGCTCCACCGGAGGGCGGACGGATGATCAGCCCCAGCATTTT.

The V gene is TRBV7-2, the J gene TRBJ2-5; either TRBD1 or TRBD2 may fit D (6 bases each). The germline CDR1 and CDR2 sequences are SGHTA and FQGNSA. This CDR3 has 15 residues. V was cut by 3 bases and J by 4 bases, with 15 bases left in between. The CDR3 is CASSFRQKGGETQYF. CDR3 DNA: TGTGCCAGCAGCTTTCGCCAAAAGGGGGGAGAGACCCAGTACTTC.

A word on this clonotype: This may arise from a read error, as a much more abundant clone is one base away. The CDR3 sequence is CASWPGRTMSTEAFF. The DNA of the CDR3 is TGTGCCAGCTGGCCAGGGAGAACTATGAGCACTGAAGCTTTCTTT. The chain links TRBV6-1 to TRBJ1-1; maybe TRBD1 (5 bases). The CDR3 totals 15 residues. Trimming took off 8 bases at V and 4 bases at J, with 20 bases between the two ends. From germline, CDR1 is MNHNS and CDR2 SASEGT.

In its sample, this clonotype was seen many times. The V gene is TRBV29-1, the J gene TRBJ2-5; no reliable D call. The germline V gene has CDR1 SQVTM and CDR2 ANQGSEA. V was pared by 3 bases and J by 1 base, with 15 bases between. The CDR3 length is 15 residues. The CDR3 is CSVDLPEQRQETQYF. The CDR3 bases are TGCAGCGTTGATTTACCGGAACAACGCCAAGAGACCCAGTACTTC.